This TCR beta chain was captured by sequencing in a study of blood T cell repertoires in COVID-19. Study overall: Italy, Spain and the United States were the sources of the convalescent and acute COVID-19 samples.

Assay used: immunoSEQ multiplex PCR; TCRdb lists only in-frame clones, some missing. Of tens of thousands of clones listed, under 90% are singletons. This CDR3 comprises 13 residues. Per germline, CDR1 MNHEY and CDR2 SVGEGT. The V end was cut by 2 bases, the J end by 7 bases, with 9 bases between. This TCR derives from a woman aged 70-85 years with acute or convalescent COVID-19. J is TRBJ1-5 and V is TRBV6-2 or TRBV6-3; no clear D gene. Sequenced sample: peripheral blood. The CDR3 region is CASSYPNNQPQHF. CDR3 sequence (DNA): TGTGCCAGCAGTTACCCTAATAACCAGCCCCAGCATTTT.